This TCR beta chain was observed in a study of blood T cell repertoires in COVID-19. Authors' methods: Scientists estimated how many nucleated cells there were by amplifying reference gene primers. Produced via immunoSEQ multiplex PCR; TCRdb's table is partial and in-frame only. The V and J calls and clone size were taken over from that table, and D and trimming were inferred from the DNA. The sample consists of about 240,000 clones, approximately 83% of them appearing once. Germline CDR1 is SGHNT and CDR2 is YYREEE (reference sequence). V was trimmed by 4 bases and J by 2 bases, leaving 9 bases between them. CDR3 length: 14 residues.

This TCR derives from a young man who had recovered from COVID-19. Sequencing was performed on peripheral blood. The chain uses TRBV5-4 and TRBJ2-2; D gene unclear. The chain's CDR3 is CASSQQYNTGELFF. The CDR3 coding sequence is TGTGCCAGCAGCCAACAGTACAACACCGGGGAGCTGTTTTTT.